These 20 T cell receptor beta chains share one sample of origin, sequenced in a study of CD4 T cells in relation to SARS-CoV-2 and coronaviruses. No antigen has been assigned to these receptors. Using immunoSEQ multiplex PCR, the repertoire was profiled, and TCRdb retains in-frame clones only, with some absent. This table holds some 21,000 clones, roughly 81% found once. The unexposed donors gave CD4+ T cells in about 2011-2018, prior to COVID-19. The cells were cultured for over eight days before CD4+ T cells were isolated. Sequencing input: CD4+ T cells from PBMCs, cultured in vitro. The source is a human donor in good health.

The chain combines TRBV3-1 (or the pseudogene TRBV3-2) with TRBJ2-1, with a possible D match to TRBD2 (6 bases). The V gene lost 6 bases and the J gene lost 12 bases, with 12 bases spanning the gap. The germline CDR1 and CDR2 sequences are LGHDT and YNNKEL (reference sequence). This CDR3 region has 11 residues. The CDR3 nucleotides read TGTGCCAGCAGACGTGAGCGGGCGCAGTTCTTC. Translating it yields CASRRERAQFF.

CDR3 sequence (DNA): TGTGCCAGCAGCCTACTGACCGGGACTGCCAACAATGAGCAGTTCTTC. Amino acids: CASSLLTGTANNEQFF. This chain joins TRBV6-2 or TRBV6-3 and TRBJ2-1; D is perhaps TRBD2 (6 bases). Deletions cut 6 bases from V and 5 bases from J, with 20 bases between. The germline V gene has CDR1 MNHEY and CDR2 SVGEGT. CDR3 length: 16 residues.

This chain connects TRBV18 to TRBJ2-7, with 12 bases matching TRBD1. The CDR3 runs 15 residues. After removal of 2 bases from V and 6 bases from J, the junction contained 5 bases not matched to a gene. From germline, CDR1 is KGHSH and CDR2 LQKENI. CDR3 coding DNA: TGTGCCAGCTCACCAACAGGGACAGGGGGCGGCGAGCAGTACTTC. Amino acids: CASSPTGTGGGEQYF.

The chain recombines TRBV5-1 with TRBJ2-7; 13 bases agree with TRBD2. Germline assignment: CDR1 SGHRS and CDR2 YFSETQ. Losses at the gene ends were 4 bases for V and 3 bases for J; bases not matched to a gene: 7. CDR3 length: 16 residues. The CDR3 here is CASSGGTSGVNYEQYF. CDR3 nucleotides: TGCGCCAGCAGCGGGGGGACTAGCGGGGTTAACTACGAGCAGTACTTC. The full variable domain, completed using reference TRBV5-1 and TRBJ2-7, is KAGVTQTPRYLIKTRGQQVTLSCSPISGHRSVSWYQQTPGQGLQFLFEYFSETQRNKGNFPGRFSGRQFSNSRSEMNVSTLELGDSALYLCASSGGTSGVNYEQYFGPGTRLTVT.

This clone was observed a single time. The genes are TRBV19 and TRBJ2-2; D is possibly TRBD2 (6 bases). This CDR3 comprises 16 residues. V dropped 7 bases and J dropped 4 bases, with 19 bases sitting between them. CDR1 and CDR2 (germline): LNHDA, SQIVND (reference sequence). CDR3 coding DNA: TGTGCCAGTACCATGTGGGGGGATGGGGGCACCGGGGAGCTGTTTTTT. This encodes CASTMWGDGGTGELFF.

The gene calls are TRBV7-8 and TRBJ2-5; D is ambiguous. This CDR3 comprises 15 residues. Germline CDR1 and CDR2: SGHVS and FQNEAQ. The V and J ends lost 1 base and 5 bases respectively, with 14 bases between them. The CDR3 is CASSLEMGPRETQYF. CDR3 coding DNA: TGTGCCAGCAGCTTAGAGATGGGTCCCAGGGAGACCCAGTACTTC.

V and J are TRBV4-1 and TRBJ1-1; no definite D call. The CDR3 covers 15 residues. V lost 7 bases and J lost 1, with 16 bases in between. The germline gives CDR1 MGHRA, CDR2 YSYEKL. The CDR3 region has the DNA TGCGCCAGCAATTTAATGGGTATGGCGAACACTGAAGCTTTCTTT. Its translation is CASNLMGMANTEAFF.

This chain connects TRBV28 to TRBJ1-2; unclear D gene. V was clipped by 6 bases and J by 4 bases, with 9 bases between them. Germline V gene sequence: CDR1 MDHEN, CDR2 SYDVKM. The CDR3 spans 12 residues. The CDR3 is CASRSTSYGYTF. The CDR3 DNA sequence: TGTGCCAGCAGATCAACGAGCTATGGCTACACCTTC.

This clone has just a few counts. This sequence joins TRBV12-3 or TRBV12-4 and TRBJ1-6, with D hard to call. V shed 3 bases and J shed 9 bases, with 9 bases lying between them. This CDR3 comprises 13 residues. CDR3 sequence: CASSLLVGSPLHF. The CDR3 DNA reads TGTGCCAGCAGTTTGCTAGTCGGTTCACCCCTCCACTTT.

The chain is built from TRBV9 and TRBJ1-2; D is ambiguous. V was cut by 2 bases and J by 1 base, with 3 bases left in between. This CDR3 spans 12 amino acids. Germline CDR1 SGDLS, CDR2 YYNGEE. The CDR3 DNA reads TGTGCCAGCAGCGTCTATAACTATGGCTACACCTTC. This translates into CASSVYNYGYTF.

The gene calls are TRBV24-1 and TRBJ1-3; no clear D gene. The CDR3 consists of 19 residues. The germline V and J ends were trimmed by 4 bases and 0 bases, with 21 bases remaining between them. Germline V gives CDR1 KGHDR, CDR2 SFDVKD. The CDR3 region has the DNA TGTGCCACCAGTGACTGGACTCGACCGGCTATGAGCTCTGGAAACACCATATATTTT. It specifies CATSDWTRPAMSSGNTIYF.

This chain joins TRBV6-5 and TRBJ1-1, with D tentatively TRBD1 (6 bases). V was cut by 4 bases and J by 8 bases, with 14 bases left in between. This CDR3 contains 13 residues. Germline V gene sequence: CDR1 MNHEY, CDR2 SVGAGI. Written as DNA, the CDR3 is TGTGCCAGCAGTTCGGTCGGGGGACACGAAGCTTTCTTT. Translating gives CASSSVGGHEAFF.

In its sample, this clone was seen a few times. This chain connects TRBV19 to TRBJ2-2, with D possibly being TRBD1 (5 bases). The CDR3 covers 14 residues. Germline V gene sequence: CDR1 LNHDA, CDR2 SQIVND (reference sequence). CDR3 in DNA: TGTGCTTCTGGGGAACAGGTTAACACCGGGGAGCTGTTTTTT. Residues: CASGEQVNTGELFF.

The rearrangement links TRBV28 to TRBJ2-7; D not resolved. V lost 2 bases, J lost 12 bases, and 14 bases lay in between. This CDR3 comprises 12 residues. CDR1 MDHEN and CDR2 SYDVKM come from the germline V gene. The chain's CDR3 is CASSLDQGDLYF. The CDR3 nucleotides are TGTGCCAGCAGTTTAGATCAAGGCGATCTGTACTTC.

The chain couples TRBV5-5 to TRBJ1-3; a weak D match, TRBD1 (5 bases). V was trimmed by 4 bases and J by 0 bases, leaving 11 bases between them. CDR3 length equals 15 residues. The germline V gene has CDR1 SGHKS and CDR2 YYEKEE (reference sequence). CDR3 amino acids: CASSPQAVSGNTIYF. DNA of the CDR3: TGTGCCAGCAGCCCACAGGCGGTCTCTGGAAACACCATATATTTT. Supplemented by reference TRBV5-5 and TRBJ1-3, the full variable domain reads DAGVTQSPTHLIKTRGQQVTLRCSPISGHKSVSWYQQVLGQGPQFIFQYYEKEERGRGNFPDRFSARQFPNYSSELNVNALLLGDSALYLCASSPQAVSGNTIYFGEGSWLTVV.

The chain has TRBV5-4 and TRBJ1-2; 8 positions agree with TRBD1. Germline V gives CDR1 SGHNT, CDR2 YYREEE (reference sequence). CDR3 length equals 18 residues. V was pared by 4 bases and J by 4 bases, with 18 bases of the junction left unmatched. CDR3 amino acids: CASSRGQEGLSFGYGYTF. The DNA for the CDR3 is TGTGCCAGCAGCAGGGGACAGGAAGGCCTCTCCTTCGGCTATGGCTACACCTTC.

This chain uses TRBV9 with TRBJ1-2, with 7 bases fitting TRBD1. CDR3 length: 13 residues. V dropped 1 base and J dropped 3; count of bases not matched to a gene: 0. The germline CDR1 and CDR2 sequences are SGDLS and YYNGEE. The CDR3 loop is CASSVTGDYGYTF. CDR3 nucleotides: TGTGCCAGCAGCGTAACAGGGGACTATGGCTACACCTTC.

This chain connects TRBV21-1 to TRBJ2-2; the table's TRBD1 call for D was not verified on the DNA. TRBV21-1 is deemed a pseudogene. The CDR3 length is 17 residues. CDR3 nucleotides: TGTGCCAGCAGCAATAAGTTCCTGGACACTTACACCGGGGAGCTGTTTTTT. As protein: CASSNKFLDTYTGELFF.

The rearrangement uses TRBV5-5 and TRBJ2-7; a weak D match, TRBD1 (5 bases). This CDR3 region has 15 residues. Germline assignment: CDR1 SGHKS and CDR2 YYEKEE (reference sequence). The germline V and J ends were trimmed by 4 bases and 2 bases, with 16 bases remaining between them. The CDR3 here is CASSPYLSGPYEQYF. The CDR3 DNA reads TGTGCCAGCAGCCCCTACCTTTCAGGGCCCTACGAGCAGTACTTC.

This chain uses TRBV29-1 with TRBJ1-2; the D is unclear. V was clipped by 6 bases and J by 3 bases, with 14 bases between them. The CDR3 runs to 13 residues. From germline, CDR1 is SQVTM and CDR2 ANQGSEA. This CDR3 reads CSVDGNSYYGYTF. CDR3 DNA: TGCAGCGTAGACGGTAACAGCTACTATGGCTACACCTTC.